These 15 T cell receptor beta chains came from one sample sequenced in a study of blood T cell repertoires in COVID-19. The method was immunoSEQ multiplex PCR; TCRdb's version includes in-frame clones alone and lacks a portion of them. This table has about 100,000 clones, almost 80% appearing once. The sequencing sample was made of peripheral blood. These receptor sequences come from a woman in her seventies with acute or convalescent COVID-19.

V is TRBV21-1 and J is TRBJ1-2. TRBV21-1 represents a pseudogene. CDR3 size: 14 residues. The DNA for the CDR3 is TGTGCCAGCAGCAAAGTTACCCGAGAGGATGGCTACACCTTC. Translating it yields CASSKVTREDGYTF.

This clone has only one observation. The V call is TRBV6-2 or TRBV6-3, the J call TRBJ1-6; 9 nucleotides align to TRBD1. V trimming: 6 bases; J trimming: 8 bases; junction bases outside the gene matches: 5. Germline V CDR1 and CDR2: MNHEY, SVGEGT. The CDR3 contains 14 residues. CDR3 amino acids: CASSSTGGYSPLHF. For the CDR3, the DNA is TGTGCCAGCAGCAGCACAGGGGGCTATTCACCCCTCCACTTT.

The rearrangement uses TRBV28 and TRBJ1-1; TRBD1 is a possible D gene (6 bases). Trimming took 6 bases from V and 4 from J, leaving 15 bases between them. The germline V gene has CDR1 MDHEN and CDR2 SYDVKM. CDR3 length: 14 residues. CDR3: CASSLGTSLTEAFF. CDR3 nucleotides: TGTGCCAGCAGCCTAGGGACAAGCCTCACTGAAGCTTTCTTT.

As regards this clone: Germline and junction disagree at one end, which may indicate a read error. The rearrangement joins TRBV5-5 to TRBJ2-5; 7 bases map to TRBD2. From germline, CDR1 is SGHKS and CDR2 YYEKEE (reference sequence). The CDR3 spans 15 residues. Here the CDR3 reads CACSLNRFPRETLYF. For the CDR3, the DNA is TGTGCCTGCAGTTTAAACAGGTTTCCGCGGGAGACCCTGTACTTC. Supplemented by reference TRBV5-5 and TRBJ2-5, the full variable domain reads DAGVTQSPTHLIKTRGQQVTLRCSPISGHKSVSWYQQVLGQGPQFIFQYYEKEERGRGNFPDRFSARQFPNYSSELNVNALLLGDSALYLCACSLNRFPRETLYFGPGTRLLVL.

The chain's CDR3 is CASLEPATNEKLFF. The CDR3 DNA sequence: TGTGCCAGTTTAGAACCCGCAACTAATGAAAAACTGTTTTTT. The genes are TRBV19 and TRBJ1-4; D not certain. V lost 8 bases, J lost 0 bases, and 10 bases lay in between. The germline V gene has CDR1 LNHDA and CDR2 SQIVND (reference sequence). This CDR3 contains 14 residues.

The CDR3 region is CASTLAGNSQETQYF. The CDR3 DNA is TGTGCCAGCACCCTAGCGGGGAATTCGCAAGAGACCCAGTACTTC. J is TRBJ2-5 and V is TRBV28; 9 bases align to TRBD2. In germline, CDR1 is MDHEN, CDR2 SYDVKM. This CDR3 is built from 15 residues. The V gene end was trimmed by 7 bases and the J gene end by 2 bases; junction bases not matched to a gene: 8.

The rearrangement uses TRBV18 and TRBJ2-3; the match to TRBD1 covers 11 bases. CDR1 is KGHSH and CDR2 is LQKENI in the germline V gene. The CDR3 length is 15 residues. The V segment lost 3 bases and the J segment 4 bases; nucleotides outside the gene matches: 3. CDR3 nucleotides: TGTGCCAGCTCACCGGGACAGGGGGAGGCAGATACGCAGTATTTT. This encodes CASSPGQGEADTQYF.

The chain carries TRBV18 and TRBJ2-7; D possibly corresponds to TRBD2 (5 bases). CDR1 and CDR2 (germline): KGHSH, LQKENI. CDR3 length: 13 residues. The V and J ends lost 0 bases and 2 bases respectively, with 5 bases between them. CDR3 in amino acids: CASSPPGAYEQYV. Here the CDR3 DNA reads TGTGCCAGCTCACCACCCGGGGCCTACGAGCAGTACGTC.

The genes are TRBV27 and TRBJ1-2; TRBD1 aligns across 7 bases. CDR3 length: 14 residues. With V trimmed by 2 bases and J by 7 bases, 7 bases remained unmatched. CDR1 is MNHEY, CDR2 SMNVEV, per germline (reference sequence). The CDR3 is CASSLGGGIGGYTF. Here the CDR3 DNA reads TGTGCCAGCAGTTTAGGAGGGGGCATAGGTGGCTACACCTTC.

The gene calls are TRBV5-4 and TRBJ2-7; D gene unclear. The CDR3 runs 13 residues. Trimming removed 0 bases at V and 2 bases at J, with 6 bases between. Per germline, CDR1 SGHNT and CDR2 YYREEE (reference sequence). The CDR3 region has the DNA TGTGCCAGCAGCTTGGACAGTGCCTACGAGCAGTACTTC. This sequence encodes CASSLDSAYEQYF.

The chain uses TRBV4-1 and TRBJ1-5; D unclear. The ends were cut back, 1 base at V and 4 bases at J, with 8 bases in the middle. This CDR3 is 14 amino acids long. Germline lookup yields CDR1 MGHRA and CDR2 YSYEKL. The CDR3 spells CASSQVLVNQPQHF. The CDR3 DNA follows: TGCGCCAGCAGCCAAGTTCTTGTTAATCAGCCCCAGCATTTT.

The chain combines TRBV28 with TRBJ1-2; D uncertain. The V end lost 3 bases, the J end lost 4 bases, and 12 bases lay between the germline ends. The CDR3 extends over 14 amino acids. Germline CDR1 reads MDHEN; CDR2 reads SYDVKM. In DNA, the CDR3 is TGTGCCAGCAGTTTCCGGAGGGCCACCTATGGCTACACCTTC. Its protein product is CASSFRRATYGYTF.

The gene calls are TRBV7-2 and TRBJ2-1; 8 bases match TRBD1. Germline CDR1 is SGHTA and CDR2 is FQGNSA. This CDR3 is 15 amino acids long. V was pared by 3 bases and J by 4 bases, with 5 bases of the junction left unmatched. The CDR3 sequence is CASSFGGQEYNEQFF. The CDR3 coding sequence is TGTGCCAGCAGCTTCGGGGGACAGGAATACAATGAGCAGTTCTTC.

This chain links TRBV5-8 with TRBJ2-2; D is possibly TRBD1 (5 bases). This CDR3 region has 13 residues. V was trimmed by 4 bases and J by 6 bases, leaving 10 bases between them. Germline-derived CDR1 and CDR2 are SGHTS and YDEGEE. The CDR3 nucleotides are TGTGCCAGCAGCCGGCAGGGCCCCGGGGAGCTGTTTTTT. Encoded protein: CASSRQGPGELFF.

This rearrangement joins TRBV10-3 to TRBJ1-1, with 7 bases lining up with TRBD1. Germline V gives CDR1 ENHRY, CDR2 SYGVKD. CDR3 length: 14 amino acids. With V trimmed by 8 bases and J by 7 bases, 13 bases remained unmatched. The CDR3 region has the DNA TGTGCCATCGGCCGACAGGGAGAATCCGGTGAAGCTTTCTTT. Translation gives CAIGRQGESGEAFF.